This entry is about one TCR beta chain. The antigen is unknown. This sample was taken from a study of T cell responses to AZD1222 COVID-19 vaccine. This CDR3 has 15 residues. V dropped 3 bases and J dropped 0 bases, with 9 bases sitting between them. The germline V gene encodes CDR1 MDHEN and CDR2 SYDVKM. Generated by immunoSEQ multiplex PCR, the TCRdb table keeps only in-frame clones and is missing some. The sample yields nearly 35,000 clones, 85% to 90% seen once. Study results and limitations: Nearly half of spike-specific TCRs reportedly go after variant regions that carry no mutations.

The source was peripheral blood, collected 28 days after the second AZD1222 dose. The chain employs TRBV28 and TRBJ2-4; no reliable D call. The source is an adult who received the AZD1222 COVID-19 vaccine. The CDR3 region has the DNA TGTGCCAGCAGTTTGTCAGGAATAGCCAAAAACATTCAGTACTTC. This gives the protein CASSLSGIAKNIQYF.